Below are 21 T cell receptor beta chains sequenced from a single sample in a study of memory CD4+ T cells and cytomegalovirus serostatus. The sort gate was single viable CD3+CD4+CD8-CD45RO+ cells for memory CD4+ T cells. Libraries were prepared by immunoSEQ multiplex PCR; TCRdb keeps only in-frame clonotypes and omits some of them. The sample contains under 55,000 clones, around 80% of which appear only once. The sequenced sample consisted of memory CD4+ T cells from blood. These receptors were obtained from an adult in good health and CMV-seronegative.

V gene TRBV13 combines with J gene TRBJ2-2; 7 nucleotides match TRBD1. The germline gives CDR1 PRHDT, CDR2 FYEKMQ (reference sequence). This CDR3 is 14 amino acids long. The J segment lost 6 bases and the V segment lost 5 bases, leaving 6 bases of the junction unmatched. In DNA, the CDR3 is TGTGCCAGCAGCAAAAAACAGGGGCCCGGGGAGCTGTTTTTT. Protein: CASSKKQGPGELFF.

V and J are TRBV5-6 and TRBJ2-6; D might be TRBD1 (6 bases). Germline V gene sequence: CDR1 SGHDT, CDR2 YYEEEE. Trimming left V 4 bases short and J 0 bases short, with 20 bases between. The CDR3 covers 19 residues. Here the CDR3 DNA reads TGTGCCAGCAGCCTGACTTTTAAGGACAGCGACTCTGGGGCCAACGTCCTGACTTTC. Its protein product is CASSLTFKDSDSGANVLTF.

The genes are TRBV7-3 and TRBJ2-7, with 7 bases identical to TRBD1. The CDR3 runs to 13 residues. V was clipped by 10 bases and J by 2 bases; unmatched bases: 8. CDR1 and CDR2 from the germline V gene are SGHTA and FQGTGA. As DNA, the CDR3 is TGTGCCACCTCCTCAGGGGGACCCTACGAGCAGTACTTC. Its protein product is CATSSGGPYEQYF.

This chain links TRBV7-9 with TRBJ2-3; 9 bases match TRBD1. V lost 5 bases to trimming and J lost 1 base; unmatched junction nucleotides: 7. The germline gives CDR1 SEHNR, CDR2 FQNEAQ (reference sequence). CDR3 size: 16 residues. CDR3 sequence: CASSHMTGGGTDTQYF. For the CDR3, the DNA is TGTGCCAGCAGCCACATGACAGGGGGTGGCACAGATACGCAGTATTTT.

The chain carries TRBV15 and TRBJ1-5; D unresolved. Germline values: CDR1 LNHNV, CDR2 YYDKDF (reference sequence). The CDR3 loop spans 17 amino acids. Trimming stripped 5 bases from V and 0 bases from J, with 17 bases between. The CDR3 DNA follows: TGTGCCACCAGCTACCGCGGGCCGCCGTATAGCAATCAGCCCCAGCATTTT. Protein sequence: CATSYRGPPYSNQPQHF.

This clone is a singleton in its sample. The chain carries TRBV28 and TRBJ2-1; 10 bases agree with TRBD2. With V trimmed by 5 bases and J by 8 bases, 9 bases remained unmatched. The CDR3 runs to 15 residues. Germline lookup yields CDR1 MDHEN and CDR2 SYDVKM. The CDR3 protein is CASSPSGGPRDEQFF. The CDR3, as DNA: TGTGCCAGCAGTCCTAGCGGGGGTCCTCGGGATGAGCAGTTCTTC.

The V call is TRBV6-5, the J call TRBJ2-7; a possible D gene is TRBD2 (5 bases). Germline loops: CDR1 MNHEY, CDR2 SVGAGI. V shed 5 bases and J shed 0 bases, with 11 bases lying between them. CDR3 length: 14 residues. The DNA for the CDR3 is TGTGCCAGCAGTAGGACTGATCTCTCCTACGAGCAGTACTTC. Protein product: CASSRTDLSYEQYF.

The chain joins TRBV5-4 to TRBJ2-7; D is unresolved. Germline CDR1 and CDR2: SGHNT and YYREEE (reference sequence). The CDR3 spans 15 residues. V was trimmed by 0 bases and J by 3 bases, leaving 13 bases between them. The CDR3 spells CASSLASPTRYEQYF. Here the CDR3 DNA reads TGTGCCAGCAGCTTGGCGAGTCCCACCCGCTACGAGCAGTACTTC.

The chain joins TRBV7-9 to TRBJ2-5; D is uncertain. CDR1 and CDR2 (germline): SEHNR, FQNEAQ (reference sequence). This CDR3 spans 14 amino acids. V was trimmed by 2 bases and J by 5 bases, leaving 12 bases between them. The CDR3 DNA reads as TGTGCCAGCAGCTTAAACATGGTCGGTGAGACCCAGTACTTC. Amino acid sequence: CASSLNMVGETQYF.

A few counts support this clone. The V gene is TRBV7-3, the J gene TRBJ1-5; D unclear. The germline CDR1 and CDR2 sequences are SGHTA and FQGTGA. CDR3 size: 15 residues. Trimming cost V 1 base and J 6 bases, with 13 bases left between them. CDR3 region: CASSLRGGVGQPQHF. CDR3 coding DNA: TGTGCCAGCAGCTTAAGGGGAGGTGTCGGTCAGCCCCAGCATTTT.

The V gene is TRBV7-3, the J gene TRBJ2-7, with 7 bases aligning to TRBD1. The CDR3 totals 14 residues. CDR1 is SGHTA, CDR2 FQGTGA, per germline. Trimming took 5 bases from V and 9 from J; bases not matched to a gene: 13. Written as DNA, the CDR3 is TGTGCCAGCAGCCCGGATAACAGGGGCGGTGGGCAGTACTTC. Residues: CASSPDNRGGGQYF.

The chain carries TRBV7-2 and TRBJ2-5; D is perhaps TRBD1 (6 bases). Trimming cost V 1 base and J 2 bases, with 8 bases left between them. CDR1 is SGHTA, CDR2 FQGNSA, per germline. The CDR3 is made up of 14 amino acids. The CDR3 DNA is TGTGCCAGCAGCTTAGGGGGGCAACAAGAGACCCAGTACTTC. This sequence encodes CASSLGGQQETQYF.

This sequence joins TRBV28 and TRBJ2-7, with D maybe TRBD2 (6 bases). Germline-derived CDR1 and CDR2 are MDHEN and SYDVKM. V was shortened by 5 bases and J by 7 bases, with 12 bases between the two germline ends. The CDR3 length is 12 residues. In DNA form, the CDR3 reads TGTGCCAGCAGTCTAGCGTTGGGTGAGCAGTACTTC. Its protein product is CASSLALGEQYF.

This clone was picked up a small number of times. This chain joins TRBV4-2 and TRBJ2-3; 7 bases are a match to TRBD2. Per germline, CDR1 LGHNA and CDR2 YNFKEQ. This CDR3 has 14 amino acids. The J segment lost 4 bases and the V segment lost 4 bases, leaving 5 bases of the junction unmatched. In DNA, the CDR3 is TGTGCCAGCAGCCCTGGGGGAGGGGCAGATACGCAGTATTTT. This translates into CASSPGGGADTQYF.

This clone has more than one count but fewer than ten. The chain joins TRBV7-8 to TRBJ2-3; 7 nucleotides match TRBD2. Losses at the gene ends were 2 bases for V and 2 bases for J; bases not matched to a gene: 10. Germline V lookup: CDR1 SGHVS, CDR2 FQNEAQ. This CDR3 contains 17 residues. The CDR3 bases are TGTGCCAGCAGCTTATTCACTGGGCGGGGGAACACAGATACGCAGTATTTT. It translates to CASSLFTGRGNTDTQYF.

The chain joins TRBV5-4 to TRBJ1-2; the D is unclear. CDR3 length: 13 residues. CDR1 and CDR2 (germline): SGHNT, YYREEE (reference sequence). The V gene lost 1 base and the J gene lost 8 bases, with 12 bases spanning the gap. The CDR3 bases are TGTGCCAGCAGCTTGTTGGTCCTGGGAGGCTACACCTTC. Protein sequence: CASSLLVLGGYTF.

CDR3 sequence reads: CASSSNLQEQYF. DNA of the CDR3: TGTGCCAGCAGCTCCAACCTCCAAGAGCAGTACTTC. The V gene is TRBV5-6, the J gene TRBJ2-7, with unresolved D. CDR3 length: 12 amino acids. Trimming stripped 3 bases from V and 7 bases from J, with 11 bases between. Germline loops: CDR1 SGHDT, CDR2 YYEEEE.

For this clone: Other DNA sequences in this sample translate to the same CDR3. The chain employs TRBV19 and TRBJ1-2; no firm D call. Germline V CDR1 and CDR2: LNHDA, SQIVND (reference sequence). Trimming removed 3 bases at V and 4 bases at J, with 6 bases between. This CDR3 region has 12 residues. The CDR3 DNA is TGTGCCAGTAGTATCTCGGTCTATGGCTACACCTTC. Its translation is CASSISVYGYTF.

CDR3: CASSLLAGNTIYF. The CDR3 region has the DNA TGTGCCAGCAGCTTGCTAGCTGGAAACACCATATATTTT. The rearrangement links TRBV5-6 to TRBJ1-3; D is uncertain. The CDR3 consists of 13 residues. Germline V gene data show CDR1 as SGHDT and CDR2 as YYEEEE. Deletions cut 1 base from V and 2 bases from J, with 4 bases between. Together with reference TRBV5-6 and TRBJ1-3, the CDR3 gives the full variable domain: DAGVTQSPTHLIKTRGQQVTLRCSPKSGHDTVSWYQQALGQGPQFIFQYYEEEERQRGNFPDRFSGHQFPNYSSELNVNALLLGDSALYLCASSLLAGNTIYFGEGSWLTVV.

The chain joins TRBV6-1 to TRBJ2-2; 7 nucleotides agree with TRBD2. The CDR3 is 15 amino acids. In germline, CDR1 is MNHNS, CDR2 SASEGT. Trimming removed 4 bases from V and 6 bases from J; junction bases left unmatched: 8. The CDR3 coding sequence is TGTGCCAGCAGTGCTCATGGGGGGGTACCCGGGGAGCTGTTTTTT. Its protein is CASSAHGGVPGELFF.

The chain carries TRBV6-1 and TRBJ2-7; the D gene is possibly TRBD2 (5 bases). The germline V and J ends were trimmed by 5 bases and 3 bases, with 14 bases remaining between them. The CDR3 is 14 residues long. The V gene's germline CDR1 is MNHNS and CDR2 SASEGT. CDR3 sequence: CASSRETGSYEQYF. DNA of the CDR3: TGTGCCAGCAGTAGGGAGACTGGAAGCTACGAGCAGTACTTC.